Listed below are T cell receptor beta chains from one sample, sequenced in a study of blood T cell repertoires in COVID-19. Repertoires were generated with immunoSEQ multiplex PCR, while TCRdb's copy carries only in-frame clones and drops some. The sample yields 180,000 or so clones, 70% to 90% seen once. Specimen: peripheral blood. The receptors were gathered from a woman in her thirties with acute or convalescent COVID-19. Each CDR3 is given with its conserved first and last residue. A D gene is named only where the DNA matches it firmly. The size field is filled for only some rows; it gives once, few, many or a size class.

j_gene: TRBJ2-1; v_gene: TRBV6-5; d_gene: NA; abundance: NA; CDR3aa: CASRTLGNEQFF; CDR3nt: TGTGCCAGTAGGACTTTGGGCAATGAGCAGTTCTTC
j_gene: TRBJ2-5; v_gene: TRBV5-1; d_gene: NA; abundance: NA; CDR3aa: CASMAEETQYF; CDR3nt: TGCGCCAGCATGGCAGAAGAGACCCAGTACTTC
j_gene: TRBJ2-1; v_gene: TRBV30; d_gene: NA; abundance: NA; CDR3aa: CAWSKETGQRGYYNEQFF; CDR3nt: TGTGCCTGGAGTAAGGAAACGGGACAGCGGGGGTACTACAATGAGCAGTTCTTC
j_gene: TRBJ2-7; v_gene: TRBV30; d_gene: NA; abundance: NA; CDR3aa: CAWKGEGSYEQYF; CDR3nt: TGTGCCTGGAAGGGGGAGGGATCCTACGAGCAGTACTTC
j_gene: TRBJ1-2; v_gene: TRBV5-1; d_gene: TRBD1; abundance: NA; CDR3aa: CASSSGGTGGYGYTF; CDR3nt: TGCGCCAGCAGCTCTGGTGGGACAGGGGGCTATGGCTACACCTTC
j_gene: TRBJ2-3; v_gene: TRBV7-9; d_gene: TRBD2; abundance: NA; CDR3aa: CASSPTTGTTSSTDTQYF; CDR3nt: TGTGCCAGCAGCCCCACGACGGGGACTACTTCTAGCACAGATACGCAGTATTTT
j_gene: TRBJ2-7; v_gene: TRBV27; d_gene: NA; abundance: NA; CDR3aa: CASSLTGRGEQYF; CDR3nt: TGTGCCAGCAGTTTGACCGGACGGGGGGAGCAGTACTTC
j_gene: TRBJ2-1; v_gene: TRBV11-3; d_gene: NA; abundance: NA; CDR3aa: CASSLWGLLYNEQFF; CDR3nt: TGTGCCAGCAGCTTATGGGGCTTGTTATACAATGAGCAGTTCTTC
j_gene: TRBJ2-7; v_gene: TRBV28; d_gene: TRBD2; abundance: NA; CDR3aa: CASSFRLAGAGQYF; CDR3nt: TGTGCCAGCAGTTTTAGGCTAGCGGGAGCCGGGCAGTACTTC
j_gene: TRBJ2-2; v_gene: TRBV19; d_gene: NA; abundance: NA; CDR3aa: CASTSTGLAGELFF; CDR3nt: TGTGCCAGTACCTCGACAGGTTTGGCCGGGGAGCTGTTTTTT
j_gene: TRBJ2-7; v_gene: TRBV7-9; d_gene: NA; abundance: once; CDR3aa: CATQQPTRSYEQYF; CDR3nt: TGTGCCACCCAGCAACCGACTCGCTCCTACGAGCAGTACTTC
j_gene: TRBJ1-2; v_gene: TRBV27; d_gene: NA; abundance: NA; CDR3aa: CASVIDTNYGYTF; CDR3nt: TGTGCCAGCGTAATCGACACTAACTATGGCTACACCTTC
j_gene: TRBJ1-2; v_gene: TRBV28; d_gene: NA; abundance: NA; CDR3aa: CASRHSVGYTF; CDR3nt: TGTGCCAGCCGCCATTCGGTTGGCTACACCTTC
j_gene: TRBJ2-3; v_gene: TRBV18; d_gene: NA; abundance: NA; CDR3aa: CASSSTFVRDQWDTQYF; CDR3nt: TGTGCCAGCTCATCTACCTTCGTCCGGGATCAGTGGGATACGCAGTATTTT
j_gene: TRBJ2-7; v_gene: TRBV7-9; d_gene: TRBD1; abundance: NA; CDR3aa: CASSSGTVPREQYF; CDR3nt: TGTGCCAGCAGCTCAGGGACAGTCCCTAGAGAGCAGTACTTC
j_gene: TRBJ1-2; v_gene: TRBV4-2; d_gene: NA; abundance: NA; CDR3aa: CASTKQELNYGYTF; CDR3nt: TGTGCCAGCACCAAACAGGAGCTTAACTATGGCTACACCTTC
j_gene: TRBJ2-1; v_gene: TRBV28; d_gene: NA; abundance: NA; CDR3aa: CASSLRTPNEQFF; CDR3nt: TGTGCCAGCAGTTTACGGACTCCTAATGAGCAGTTCTTC
j_gene: TRBJ1-6; v_gene: TRBV9; d_gene: NA; abundance: once; CDR3aa: CASSGSWQSPLHF; CDR3nt: TGTGCCAGCAGCGGGAGCTGGCAGTCACCCCTCCACTTT
j_gene: TRBJ1-4; v_gene: TRBV30; d_gene: NA; abundance: NA; CDR3aa: CAWGESGTNEKLFF; CDR3nt: TGTGCCTGGGGAGAGAGTGGAACTAATGAAAAACTGTTTTTT
j_gene: TRBJ1-2; v_gene: TRBV7-8; d_gene: TRBD1; abundance: NA; CDR3aa: CASYTGVGYGYTF; CDR3nt: TGTGCCAGCTATACAGGGGTGGGCTATGGCTACACCTTC
j_gene: TRBJ2-2; v_gene: TRBV30; d_gene: NA; abundance: NA; CDR3aa: CAWSGRRELFF; CDR3nt: TGTGCCTGGAGTGGTCGTCGGGAGCTGTTTTTT
j_gene: TRBJ2-1; v_gene: TRBV5-1; d_gene: TRBD2; abundance: NA; CDR3aa: CASSLRTSASNEQFF; CDR3nt: TGCGCCAGCAGCTTGAGGACTAGCGCCTCCAATGAGCAGTTCTTC
j_gene: TRBJ1-2; v_gene: TRBV28; d_gene: NA; abundance: NA; CDR3aa: CASSLSTETYGYTF; CDR3nt: TGTGCCAGCAGTTTATCTACAGAGACCTATGGCTACACCTTC
j_gene: TRBJ1-1; v_gene: TRBV18; d_gene: TRBD1; abundance: NA; CDR3aa: CASSSGQDTEAFF; CDR3nt: TGTGCCAGCTCGTCCGGACAGGACACTGAAGCTTTCTTT
j_gene: TRBJ1-6; v_gene: TRBV4-1; d_gene: NA; abundance: NA; CDR3aa: CASSQVEGDNSPLHF; CDR3nt: TGCGCCAGCAGCCAAGTCGAGGGTGATAATTCACCCCTCCACTTT
j_gene: TRBJ2-2; v_gene: TRBV19; d_gene: NA; abundance: NA; CDR3aa: CASKFRGTGELFF; CDR3nt: TGTGCCAGTAAGTTTCGCGGCACCGGGGAGCTGTTTTTT
j_gene: TRBJ1-1; v_gene: TRBV2; d_gene: NA; abundance: NA; CDR3aa: CASIRTENTEAFF; CDR3nt: TGTGCCAGCATTCGGACAGAGAACACTGAAGCTTTCTTT
j_gene: TRBJ2-1; v_gene: TRBV5-4; d_gene: NA; abundance: NA; CDR3aa: CASSFSRNEQFF; CDR3nt: TGTGCCAGCAGCTTCTCGCGCAATGAGCAGTTCTTC
j_gene: TRBJ2-7; v_gene: TRBV9; d_gene: TRBD1; abundance: NA; CDR3aa: CASSARDSYEQYF; CDR3nt: TGTGCCAGCAGCGCCCGGGACAGCTACGAGCAGTACTTC
j_gene: TRBJ2-5; v_gene: TRBV7-9; d_gene: TRBD1; abundance: NA; CDR3aa: CASSLGTGGLALQETQYF; CDR3nt: TGTGCCAGCAGCTTAGGGACAGGGGGTTTAGCCCTACAAGAGACCCAGTACTTC
j_gene: TRBJ2-1; v_gene: TRBV5-1; d_gene: NA; abundance: NA; CDR3aa: CASSQDTTYNEQFF; CDR3nt: TGCGCCAGCAGCCAGGACACCACCTACAATGAGCAGTTCTTC
j_gene: TRBJ1-5; v_gene: TRBV21-1; d_gene: NA; abundance: once; CDR3aa: CASVPGNQPQHF; CDR3nt: TGTGCCAGCGTCCCAGGGAATCAGCCCCAGCATTTT
j_gene: TRBJ2-1; v_gene: TRBV6-2/TRBV6-3; d_gene: TRBD2; abundance: NA; CDR3aa: CASSTWRGTTDNEQFF; CDR3nt: TGTGCCAGCAGTACCTGGCGGGGGACTACTGACAATGAGCAGTTCTTC
j_gene: TRBJ2-2; v_gene: TRBV29-1; d_gene: TRBD2; abundance: NA; CDR3aa: CSVGGSSGRALGELFF; CDR3nt: TGCAGCGTTGGGGGATCTAGCGGGAGGGCCCTTGGGGAGCTGTTTTTT
j_gene: TRBJ2-7; v_gene: TRBV5-1; d_gene: NA; abundance: NA; CDR3aa: CASSLAGTGVYEQYF; CDR3nt: TGCGCCAGCAGCTTGGCCGGAACAGGCGTTTACGAGCAGTACTTC
j_gene: TRBJ2-7; v_gene: TRBV7-2; d_gene: NA; abundance: NA; CDR3aa: CASSRKQASPYEQYF; CDR3nt: TGTGCCAGCAGCAGGAAACAGGCTTCCCCCTACGAGCAGTACTTC
j_gene: TRBJ2-1; v_gene: TRBV29-1; d_gene: TRBD2; abundance: NA; CDR3aa: CSGGGRKTSGRWDEQFF; CDR3nt: TGCAGCGGCGGGGGACGGAAGACTAGCGGGAGGTGGGATGAGCAGTTCTTC
j_gene: TRBJ2-2; v_gene: TRBV28; d_gene: TRBD2; abundance: few; CDR3aa: CASSFRTSTNTGELFF; CDR3nt: TGTGCCAGCAGTTTCCGGACTAGCACAAACACCGGGGAGCTGTTTTTT
j_gene: TRBJ2-2; v_gene: TRBV18; d_gene: NA; abundance: NA; CDR3aa: CASSPAAGELFF; CDR3nt: TGTGCCAGCTCACCGGCGGCCGGGGAGCTGTTTTTT
j_gene: TRBJ1-4; v_gene: TRBV21-1; d_gene: NA; abundance: NA; CDR3aa: CAPGGARDGEKLFF; CDR3nt: TGTGCCCCCGGGGGAGCGAGGGATGGAGAAAAACTGTTTTTT
j_gene: TRBJ1-4; v_gene: TRBV5-7; d_gene: TRBD1; abundance: NA; CDR3aa: CASSKQGNEKLFF; CDR3nt: TGTGCCAGCAGCAAACAGGGGAATGAAAAACTGTTTTTT
j_gene: TRBJ2-7; v_gene: TRBV27; d_gene: TRBD2; abundance: NA; CDR3aa: CASSLGTSGSGEQYF; CDR3nt: TGTGCCAGCAGTTTAGGGACTAGCGGGAGTGGTGAGCAGTACTTC
j_gene: TRBJ1-6; v_gene: TRBV13; d_gene: NA; abundance: few; CDR3aa: CASSFLDNNSPLHF; CDR3nt: TGTGCCAGCAGCTTTTTGGACAATAATTCACCCCTCCACTTT
j_gene: TRBJ2-1; v_gene: TRBV4-2; d_gene: NA; abundance: NA; CDR3aa: CASSQDRESNEQFF; CDR3nt: TGTGCCAGCAGCCAAGATCGGGAGTCCAATGAGCAGTTCTTC
j_gene: TRBJ1-6; v_gene: TRBV28; d_gene: NA; abundance: NA; CDR3aa: CASDLSHTGNSPLHF; CDR3nt: TGTGCCAGCGACCTCTCCCATACGGGGAATTCACCCCTCCACTTT
j_gene: TRBJ2-2; v_gene: TRBV12-5; d_gene: NA; abundance: few; CDR3aa: CASQGRSGELFF; CDR3nt: TGTGCTAGTCAAGGGAGGTCCGGGGAGCTGTTTTTT
j_gene: TRBJ1-2; v_gene: TRBV28; d_gene: TRBD1; abundance: NA; CDR3aa: CASSATSGTALYGYTF; CDR3nt: TGTGCCAGCAGTGCAACATCTGGGACAGCCCTCTATGGCTACACCTTC
j_gene: TRBJ1-6; v_gene: TRBV30; d_gene: NA; abundance: NA; CDR3aa: CAWSVGGDYSPLHF; CDR3nt: TGTGCCTGGAGTGTGGGAGGGGATTATTCACCCCTCCACTTT
j_gene: TRBJ2-7; v_gene: TRBV28; d_gene: TRBD2; abundance: NA; CDR3aa: CASSLTSGRFYEQYF; CDR3nt: TGTGCCAGCAGTTTGACTAGCGGGAGATTTTACGAGCAGTACTTC
j_gene: TRBJ2-3; v_gene: TRBV7-9; d_gene: TRBD1; abundance: NA; CDR3aa: CASSPTGSSTQYF; CDR3nt: TGTGCCAGCAGCCCGACAGGGTCCTCTACGCAGTATTTT
j_gene: TRBJ2-1; v_gene: TRBV11-2; d_gene: NA; abundance: NA; CDR3aa: CASTRSSYNEQFF; CDR3nt: TGTGCCAGCACCCGCAGCTCCTACAATGAGCAGTTCTTC
j_gene: TRBJ1-1; v_gene: TRBV3-1/TRBV3-2; d_gene: NA; abundance: NA; CDR3aa: CASSRVGGAGAFF; CDR3nt: TGTGCCAGCAGCCGAGTCGGGGGGGCGGGAGCTTTCTTT
j_gene: TRBJ2-5; v_gene: TRBV7-9; d_gene: TRBD1; abundance: NA; CDR3aa: CASSLQRTGVRVKETQYF; CDR3nt: TGTGCCAGCAGCTTACAAAGGACAGGGGTTCGAGTAAAAGAGACCCAGTACTTC
j_gene: TRBJ2-2; v_gene: TRBV28; d_gene: NA; abundance: NA; CDR3aa: CASSRTHQIGELFF; CDR3nt: TGTGCCAGCAGTCGGACACACCAAATCGGGGAGCTGTTTTTT
j_gene: TRBJ2-3; v_gene: TRBV28; d_gene: NA; abundance: once; CDR3aa: CASSFGGRTDTQYF; CDR3nt: TGTGCCAGCAGTTTTGGAGGGCGGACAGATACGCAGTATTTT
j_gene: TRBJ1-1; v_gene: TRBV7-9; d_gene: TRBD1; abundance: NA; CDR3aa: CASSLGQGALDTEAFF; CDR3nt: TGTGCCAGCAGTCTCGGACAGGGGGCATTGGACACTGAAGCTTTCTTT
j_gene: TRBJ2-7; v_gene: TRBV2; d_gene: TRBD2; abundance: NA; CDR3aa: CASSDTSGREKQYF; CDR3nt: TGTGCCAGCAGTGATACTAGCGGGAGAGAGAAGCAGTACTTC
j_gene: TRBJ2-1; v_gene: TRBV27; d_gene: TRBD2; abundance: NA; CDR3aa: CASSSSGIGRSEQFF; CDR3nt: TGTGCCAGCAGTTCTAGCGGGATTGGGAGGAGTGAGCAGTTCTTC
j_gene: TRBJ1-2; v_gene: TRBV27; d_gene: TRBD1; abundance: once; CDR3aa: CASSPYSGQYNYGYTF; CDR3nt: TGTGCCAGCAGCCCTTATTCGGGACAGTACAACTATGGCTACACCTTC